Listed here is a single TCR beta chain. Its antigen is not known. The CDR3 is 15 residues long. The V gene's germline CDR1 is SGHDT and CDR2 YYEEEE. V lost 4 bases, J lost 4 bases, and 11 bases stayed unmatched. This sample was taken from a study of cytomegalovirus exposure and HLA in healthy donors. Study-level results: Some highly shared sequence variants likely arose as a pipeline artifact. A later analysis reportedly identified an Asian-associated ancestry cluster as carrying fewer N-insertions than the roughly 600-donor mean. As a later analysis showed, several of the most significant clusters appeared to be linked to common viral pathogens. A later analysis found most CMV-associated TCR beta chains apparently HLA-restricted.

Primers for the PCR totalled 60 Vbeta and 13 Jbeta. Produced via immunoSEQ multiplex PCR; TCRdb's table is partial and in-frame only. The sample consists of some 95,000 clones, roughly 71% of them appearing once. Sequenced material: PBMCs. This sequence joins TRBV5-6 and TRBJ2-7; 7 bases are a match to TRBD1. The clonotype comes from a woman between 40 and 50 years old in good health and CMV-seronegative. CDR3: CASSPRQGGDYEQYF. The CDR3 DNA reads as TGTGCCAGCAGCCCACGACAGGGTGGGGATTACGAGCAGTACTTC.